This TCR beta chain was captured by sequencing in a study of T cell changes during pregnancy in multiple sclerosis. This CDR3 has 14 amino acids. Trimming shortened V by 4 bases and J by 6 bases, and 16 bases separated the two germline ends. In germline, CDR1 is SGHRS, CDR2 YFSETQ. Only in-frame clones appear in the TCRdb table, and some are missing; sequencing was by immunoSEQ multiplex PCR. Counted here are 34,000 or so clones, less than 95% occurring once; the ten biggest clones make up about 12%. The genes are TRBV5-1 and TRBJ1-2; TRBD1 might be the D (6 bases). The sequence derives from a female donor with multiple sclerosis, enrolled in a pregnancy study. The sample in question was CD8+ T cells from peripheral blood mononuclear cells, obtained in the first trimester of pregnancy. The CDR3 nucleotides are TGCGCCAGCAGCCTCAACCAGGGGCGCAATGGCTACACCTTC. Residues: CASSLNQGRNGYTF.